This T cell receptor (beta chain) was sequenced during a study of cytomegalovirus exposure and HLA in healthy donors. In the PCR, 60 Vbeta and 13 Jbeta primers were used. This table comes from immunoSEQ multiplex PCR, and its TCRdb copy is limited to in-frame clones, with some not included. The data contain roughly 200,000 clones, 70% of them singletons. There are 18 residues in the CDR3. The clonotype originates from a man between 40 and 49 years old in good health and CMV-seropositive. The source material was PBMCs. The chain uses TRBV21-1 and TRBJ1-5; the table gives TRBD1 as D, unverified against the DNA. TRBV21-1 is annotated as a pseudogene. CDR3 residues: CASSPEGQGAKSNQPQHF. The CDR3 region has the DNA TGTGCCAGCAGCCCTGAGGGTCAGGGGGCGAAGAGCAATCAGCCCCAGCATTTT.